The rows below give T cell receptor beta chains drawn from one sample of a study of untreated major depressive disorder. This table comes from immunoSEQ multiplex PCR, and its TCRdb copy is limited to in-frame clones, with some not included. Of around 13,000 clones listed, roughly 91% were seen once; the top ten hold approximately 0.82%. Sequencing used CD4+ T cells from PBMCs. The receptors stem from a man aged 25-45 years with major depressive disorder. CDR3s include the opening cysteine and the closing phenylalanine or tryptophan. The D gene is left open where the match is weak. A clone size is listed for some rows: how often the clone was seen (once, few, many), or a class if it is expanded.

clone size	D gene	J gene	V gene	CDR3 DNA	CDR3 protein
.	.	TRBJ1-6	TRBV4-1	TGCGCCAGCAGCCAAGGGGGAACAGGGCAAGCGTCACCCCTCCACTTT	CASSQGGTGQASPLHF
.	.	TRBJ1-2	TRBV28	TGTGCCAGCAGTGGAACAGGGTACTATGGCTACACCTTC	CASSGTGYYGYTF
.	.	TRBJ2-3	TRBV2	TGTGCCAGCACTGTGCCAGATACGCAGTATTTT	CASTVPDTQYF
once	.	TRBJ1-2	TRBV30	TGTGCCTGGAGTGTGATGAGGGGCTACACCTTC	CAWSVMRGYTF
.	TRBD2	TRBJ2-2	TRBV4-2	TGTGCCAGCGGCCGGGGGGGGAACACCGGGGAGCTGTTTTTT	CASGRGGNTGELFF
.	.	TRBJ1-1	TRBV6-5	TGTGCCAGCAGAAACTCACACGGTGACACTGAAGCTTTCTTT	CASRNSHGDTEAFF
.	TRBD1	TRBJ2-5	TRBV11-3	TGTGCCAGCAGCCCCAGGGGGCGCGAAGAGACCCAGTACTTC	CASSPRGREETQYF
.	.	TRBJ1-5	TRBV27	TGTGCCAGCAGTTTAAAAGCGCCCGGTAATCAGCCCCAGCATTTT	CASSLKAPGNQPQHF
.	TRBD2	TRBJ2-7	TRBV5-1	TGCGCCAGCAGCCCGGGACTAGCGGCCCCGCGGGAGCAGTACTTC	CASSPGLAAPREQYF
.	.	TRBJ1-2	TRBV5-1	TGCGCCAGCAGCCTCTCACCCGGCTCGACGGGCTACACCTTC	CASSLSPGSTGYTF
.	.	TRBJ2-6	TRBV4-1	TGCGCCAGCAGCCATAAGGCTTCAAACGTCCTGACTTTC	CASSHKASNVLTF
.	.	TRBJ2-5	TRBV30	TGTGCCTGGGGGGCAGATTTCCAAGAGACCCAGTACTTC	CAWGADFQETQYF
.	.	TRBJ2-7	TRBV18	TGTGCCAGCTCATCCTCGACACCCTACGAGCAGTACTTC	CASSSSTPYEQYF
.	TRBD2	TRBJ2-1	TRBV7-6	TGTGCCAGCAGCTCGGGACTAGGGGACCTCCATGAGCAGTTCTTC	CASSSGLGDLHEQFF
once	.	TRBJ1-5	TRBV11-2	TGTGCCAGCAGCTCACAGTCAAATCAGCCCCAGCATTTT	CASSSQSNQPQHF
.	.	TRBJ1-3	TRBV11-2	TGTGCCAGCAGCTTAAACCGGCAGCTGTTCTCTGGAAACACCATATATTTT	CASSLNRQLFSGNTIYF
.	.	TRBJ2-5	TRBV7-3	TGTGCCAGCAGCTTGTCCGGACAAGAGACCCAGTACTTC	CASSLSGQETQYF
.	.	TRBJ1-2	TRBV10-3	TGTGCCATCAGTGGGGAGGTACCAGGGTGGGACTATGGCTACACCTTC	CAISGEVPGWDYGYTF
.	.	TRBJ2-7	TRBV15	TGTGCCACCAGCAGAGATCGTAGGGGATACGAGCAGTACTTC	CATSRDRRGYEQYF
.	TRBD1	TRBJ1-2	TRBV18	TGTGCCAGCTCACCCGGGACAGTCTATGGCTACACCTTC	CASSPGTVYGYTF
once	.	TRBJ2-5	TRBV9	TGTGCCAGCAGCGGCCGGGACCGATTCCAAGAGACCCAGTACTTC	CASSGRDRFQETQYF
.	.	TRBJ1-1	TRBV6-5	TGTGCCAGCAGCCCCATTGTGGCGGGGGGCACTGAAGCTTTCTTT	CASSPIVAGGTEAFF
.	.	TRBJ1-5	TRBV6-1	TGTGCCAGCAGTGAACATGTGGTAAACAATCAGCCCCAGCATTTT	CASSEHVVNNQPQHF
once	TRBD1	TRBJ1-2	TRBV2	TGTGCCATCCAAGTTGGGGACAGAATTAACTATGGCTACACCTTC	CAIQVGDRINYGYTF
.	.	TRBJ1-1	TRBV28	TGTGCCAGCAGAGACAGATTGAACACTGAAGCTTTCTTT	CASRDRLNTEAFF
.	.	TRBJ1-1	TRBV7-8	TGTGCCAGCAAAAAGGCGGGGGCGAGCACCACTGAAGCTTTCTTT	CASKKAGASTTEAFF
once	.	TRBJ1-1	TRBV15	TGTGCCACCAGCAAACAAAGCACGGATGAAGCTTTCTTT	CATSKQSTDEAFF
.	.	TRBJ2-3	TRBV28	TGTGCCAGCAGTTTTAGGCGCGCAGATACGCAGTATTTT	CASSFRRADTQYF
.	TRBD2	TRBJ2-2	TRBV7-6	TGTGCCAGCAGCTTAGAACTAGCGGGGAACACCGGGGAGCTGTTTTTT	CASSLELAGNTGELFF
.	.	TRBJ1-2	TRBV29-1	TGCAGCGTTGGGTCGGATTATGGCTACACCTTC	CSVGSDYGYTF
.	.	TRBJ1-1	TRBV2	TGTGCCAGCAGCAACCAGTACACTGAAGCTTTCTTT	CASSNQYTEAFF
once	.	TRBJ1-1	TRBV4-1	TGCGCCAGCAGTAACATTGCGGGCAGGAACACTGAAGCTTTCTTT	CASSNIAGRNTEAFF
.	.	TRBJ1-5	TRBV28	TGTGCCAGCAGTTTTCAGGTTGGGGGGGATAGCAATCAGCCCCAGCATTTT	CASSFQVGGDSNQPQHF
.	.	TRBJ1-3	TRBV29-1	TGCAGCGTTGGTTCAGGGTCCGGAAACACCATATATTTT	CSVGSGSGNTIYF
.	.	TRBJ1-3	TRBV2	TGTGCCAGCAGTAAGGACGGCCAATACACCATATATTTT	CASSKDGQYTIYF
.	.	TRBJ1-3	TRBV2	TGTGCCAGCAGTGAAGGGATGAGCTCTGGAAACACCATATATTTT	CASSEGMSSGNTIYF
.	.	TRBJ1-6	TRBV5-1	TGCGCCAGCAGCCCCGACGGAGACTATAATTCACCCCTCCACTTT	CASSPDGDYNSPLHF
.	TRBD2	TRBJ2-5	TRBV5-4	TGTGCCAGCAGCTTGGGGCGGGGGGCGGTCGAAGAGACCCAGTACTTC	CASSLGRGAVEETQYF
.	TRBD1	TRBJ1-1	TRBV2	TGTGCCAGCAGCGCTACACAGGGGTTCACTGAAGCTTTCTTT	CASSATQGFTEAFF
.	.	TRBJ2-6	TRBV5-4	TGTGCCAGCAGCCCCCAACCCTCTGGGGCCAACGTCCTGACTTTC	CASSPQPSGANVLTF
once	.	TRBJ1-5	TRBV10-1	TGCGCCAGCAGTTTTACACTGATGTATCAGCCCCAGCATTTT	CASSFTLMYQPQHF
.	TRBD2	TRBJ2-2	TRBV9	TGTGCCAGCAGCGGGGATAGCGGGGGAACCGGGGAGCTGTTTTTT	CASSGDSGGTGELFF
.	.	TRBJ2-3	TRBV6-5	TGTGCCAGCAGGACCAGCGGGTTCCCCACAGATACGCAGTATTTT	CASRTSGFPTDTQYF
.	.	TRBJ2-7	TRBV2	TGTGCCAGCAGGACTCAAGGGGCCTACGAGCAGTACTTC	CASRTQGAYEQYF